These 28 T cell receptor beta chains share one sample of origin, sequenced in a study of patients with pleural tuberculosis. TCRdb reprocessed the reads via MiXCR and lists one record per CDR3 protein. Seen here are about 29,000 distinct CDR3 sequences, under 20% observed once, and the top ten hold about 3.5%. Sequences were obtained from peripheral blood. Receptors originate from a human donor with pleural tuberculosis.

This clonotype was seen ten or more times. This sequence joins TRBV6-1 and TRBJ2-1; 8 nucleotides match TRBD2. Germline trimming cut 4 bases from V and 4 bases from J; bases unmatched to any gene: 6. The CDR3 is 15 residues long. The germline V gene encodes CDR1 MNHNS and CDR2 SASEGT. CDR3 sequence (DNA): TGTGCCAGCAGTGGAAAGCGGGAGCCATACAATGAGCAGTTCTTC. Its translation is CASSGKREPYNEQFF.

This clonotype has ten or more counts. This chain links TRBV28 with TRBJ2-1; TRBD1 or TRBD2 may be the D gene (5 bases each). V was clipped by 6 bases and J by 5 bases, with 8 bases between them. CDR3 length: 12 amino acids. Germline CDR1 MDHEN, CDR2 SYDVKM. CDR3: CASRGRNNEQFF. In DNA, the CDR3 is TGTGCCAGCAGGGGACGGAACAATGAGCAGTTCTTC.

Many counts were recorded for this clonotype. The CDR3 coding sequence is TGCGCCAGCAGCCAAGATAGTGGAGGTGAGCAGTTCTTC. Protein product: CASSQDSGGEQFF. The V call is TRBV4-1, the J call TRBJ2-1; D may be TRBD2 (5 bases). This CDR3 has 13 amino acids. Germline lookup yields CDR1 MGHRA and CDR2 YSYEKL. The V and J ends lost 0 bases and 9 bases respectively, with 9 bases between them.

This clonotype was counted ten times or more. This chain connects TRBV14 to TRBJ2-7, with D possibly being TRBD2 (5 bases). V dropped 3 bases and J dropped 4 bases, with 13 bases sitting between them. This CDR3 has 14 residues. CDR1 and CDR2 from the germline V gene are SGHDN and FVKESK. The CDR3 nucleotides are TGTGCCAGCAGCCATGCGTCCAGGAGGTACGAGCAGTACTTC. This translates into CASSHASRRYEQYF.

This clonotype occurred many times. J is TRBJ1-1 and V is TRBV5-1, with 8 bases aligning to TRBD1. This CDR3 has 15 residues. The V gene's germline CDR1 is SGHRS and CDR2 YFSETQ. V dropped 2 bases and J dropped 5; count of bases not matched to a gene: 8. This chain's CDR3 is CASSFSNRGVTEAFF. Written as DNA, the CDR3 is TGCGCCAGCAGCTTCTCCAACAGGGGGGTAACTGAAGCTTTCTTT. The full variable domain, completed using reference TRBV5-1 and TRBJ1-1, is KAGVTQTPRYLIKTRGQQVTLSCSPISGHRSVSWYQQTPGQGLQFLFEYFSETQRNKGNFPGRFSGRQFSNSRSEMNVSTLELGDSALYLCASSFSNRGVTEAFFGQGTRLTVV.

This clonotype was detected ten times or more. This sequence joins TRBV6-1 and TRBJ2-7, with TRBD2 identical over 13 bases. After removal of 8 bases from V and 4 bases from J, the junction contained 8 bases not matched to a gene. CDR3 size: 15 residues. Germline V gene data show CDR1 as MNHNS and CDR2 as SASEGT. CDR3 coding DNA: TGTGCCAGCGGAGGACTAGCGGGAGTAGTGTACGAGCAGTACTTC. Protein: CASGGLAGVVYEQYF.

This clonotype was counted ten times or more. V and J are TRBV7-9 and TRBJ1-1, with a tentative D call TRBD1 (5 bases). V was trimmed by 5 bases and J by 5 bases, leaving 18 bases between them. The CDR3 length is 15 residues. The V gene's germline CDR1 is SEHNR and CDR2 FQNEAQ (reference sequence). The CDR3 sequence is CASSPIKGMGTEAFF. DNA of the CDR3: TGTGCCAGCAGCCCCATCAAGGGGATGGGGACTGAAGCTTTCTTT. Using reference TRBV7-9 and TRBJ1-1 for the parts outside the CDR3, the full variable domain is DTGVSQNPRHKITKRGQNVTFRCDPISEHNRLYWYRQTLGQGPEFLTYFQNEAQLEKSRLLSDRFSAERPKGSFSTLEIQRTEQGDSAMYLCASSPIKGMGTEAFFGQGTRLTVV.

This clonotype showed up many times. The chain employs TRBV2 and TRBJ2-5; D call uncertain. The CDR3 spans 11 residues. Germline V lookup: CDR1 SNHLY, CDR2 FYNNEI. Trimming pared 4 bases from V and 4 bases from J, leaving 4 bases between. The CDR3 region is CASSGSETQYF. CDR3 nucleotides: TGTGCCAGCAGTGGTTCAGAGACCCAGTACTTC.

The table lists this clonotype with many counts. The chain has TRBV7-2 and TRBJ1-3; D not certain. This CDR3 has 16 amino acids. Trimming shortened V by 1 base and J by 0 bases, and 10 bases separated the two germline ends. Germline assignment: CDR1 SGHTA and CDR2 FQGNSA. Written as DNA, the CDR3 is TGTGCCAGCAGCTTAGTTAGGTCCAGCTCTGGAAACACCATATATTTT. Residues: CASSLVRSSSGNTIYF.

Many counts were recorded for this clonotype. The V gene is TRBV19, the J gene TRBJ2-1; D is unresolved. V was trimmed by 5 bases and J by 6 bases, leaving 11 bases between them. CDR1 and CDR2 (germline): LNHDA, SQIVND (reference sequence). The CDR3 spans 13 residues. The CDR3 here is CASSVWRTNEQFF. The CDR3 bases are TGTGCCAGTAGTGTTTGGAGAACCAATGAGCAGTTCTTC.

This clonotype was counted ten times or more. The chain couples TRBV7-9 to TRBJ2-5; 7 nucleotides agree with TRBD1. The V and J ends lost 5 bases and 5 bases, in that order; junction bases with no gene match: 8. CDR3 size: 14 residues. The germline gives CDR1 SEHNR, CDR2 FQNEAQ (reference sequence). CDR3 nucleotide sequence: TGTGCCAGCAGCAAAGACAGGGTCATGGAGACCCAGTACTTC. Amino acid sequence: CASSKDRVMETQYF.

This clonotype was seen ten or more times. The V and J genes are TRBV30 and TRBJ1-5, with no clear D. Germline V CDR1 and CDR2: GTSNPN, SVGIG (reference sequence). Deletions cut 2 bases from V and 0 bases from J, with 5 bases between. The CDR3 is 13 amino acids. The CDR3 DNA is TGTGCCTGGAGTAAGGTTAGCAATCAGCCCCAGCATTTT. Translated: CAWSKVSNQPQHF.

This clonotype was counted ten times or more. Written as DNA, the CDR3 is TGTGCCAGCAGCTCGCCGGGACAGCTCACAGATACGCAGTATTTT. It codes for CASSSPGQLTDTQYF. V and J are TRBV7-6 and TRBJ2-3; 7 positions agree with TRBD1. This CDR3 has 15 amino acids. Germline loops: CDR1 SGHVS, CDR2 FNYEAQ. The V gene end was trimmed by 4 bases and the J gene end by 2 bases; junction bases not matched to a gene: 6.

This clonotype is classed as medium-sized. The CDR3 protein is CASSHLAGNYNEQFF. CDR3 sequence (DNA): TGTGCCAGCAGCCATTTAGCGGGGAACTACAATGAGCAGTTCTTC. The chain recombines TRBV6-1 with TRBJ2-1; 8 nucleotides agree with TRBD2. The length of the CDR3 is 15 residues. Germline V gene lookup returns CDR1 MNHNS and CDR2 SASEGT. Unmatched junction bases numbered 7, after V lost 6 bases and J lost 3 bases.

For this clonotype: A much bigger clone sits one base away, suggesting this may be a read error. The chain has TRBV29-1 and TRBJ2-5; the D is unclear. The germline gives CDR1 SQVTM, CDR2 ANQGSEA. The CDR3 loop spans 13 amino acids. With 8 bases removed from V and 0 bases from J, the gap between germline ends came to 13 bases. The CDR3 region is CSILDKYQETQYF. The CDR3 DNA reads TGCAGCATTCTTGACAAGTACCAAGAGACCCAGTACTTC.

In this sample, this clonotype turned up many times. The chain joins TRBV6-2 or TRBV6-3 to TRBJ2-7; D call uncertain. The germline V gene has CDR1 MNHEY and CDR2 SVGEGT. This CDR3 contains 12 residues. V lost 2 bases, J lost 5 bases, and 7 bases lay in between. Written as DNA, the CDR3 is TGTGCCAGCAGTTACAGTTCCAACGAGCAGTACTTC. This encodes CASSYSSNEQYF.

This clonotype rates as medium-sized (0.01 to 0.1%). The chain recombines TRBV6-1 with TRBJ2-3; 10 positions agree with TRBD2. V lost 3 bases and J lost 3; bases outside the gene matches: 12. The CDR3 is 18 residues long. CDR1 is MNHNS, CDR2 SASEGT, per germline. The CDR3 protein is CASSEQLLAGGATDTQYF. Here the CDR3 DNA reads TGTGCCAGCAGTGAGCAATTATTAGCGGGAGGTGCGACAGATACGCAGTATTTT.

On this clonotype itself: The junction shows a germline mismatch at one end, possibly a read error. The chain links TRBV12-3 or TRBV12-4 to TRBJ2-1, with D possibly being TRBD2 (6 bases). CDR3 size: 13 residues. CDR3 sequence reads: CASRPGLYNEQLF. In DNA form, the CDR3 reads TGTGCCAGCAGACCGGGACTTTACAATGAGCAGCTCTTC.

This clonotype was seen repeatedly, ten times or more. The chain is built from TRBV10-2 and TRBJ2-2; TRBD1 might be the D (6 bases). V dropped 7 bases and J dropped 4 bases, with 10 bases sitting between them. Germline values: CDR1 WSHSY, CDR2 SAAADI. The CDR3 covers 13 residues. DNA of the CDR3: TGCGCCAGCATTGGCAGGGGCACCGGGGAGCTGTTTTTT. Translating gives CASIGRGTGELFF.

This clonotype has just a few counts. Being one base from a much bigger clone, this may be a read error. J is TRBJ2-7 and V is TRBV4-1, with 9 bases fitting TRBD1. The CDR3 is 12 amino acids. The germline CDR1 and CDR2 sequences are MGHRA and YSYEKL. Here the CDR3 DNA reads TGCGCCAGCAGCCGCCCTGGGGACAGGGCTAACTTC. Its protein is CASSRPGDRANF.

The sample holds many counts of this clonotype. The CDR3 protein is CASSTRDFQPQHF. The CDR3 bases are TGTGCCAGTAGTACCAGGGATTTCCAGCCCCAGCATTTT. This chain links TRBV19 with TRBJ1-5; D is possibly TRBD1 (5 bases). Germline V CDR1 and CDR2: LNHDA, SQIVND (reference sequence). The CDR3 runs to 13 residues. The ends were cut back, 4 bases at V and 7 bases at J, with 11 bases in the middle.

This clonotype was picked up many times. The chain links TRBV19 to TRBJ2-1; 10 bases agree with TRBD2. The V and J ends lost 6 bases and 5 bases, in that order; junction bases with no gene match: 7. Germline V lookup: CDR1 LNHDA, CDR2 SQIVND (reference sequence). The CDR3 covers 15 residues. CDR3 in amino acids: CASRPMLAGDNEQFF. CDR3 DNA sequence: TGTGCCAGTAGGCCCATGCTAGCGGGGGACAATGAGCAGTTCTTC.

This clonotype came up many times. The CDR3 DNA follows: TGTGCCAGCAGCCTTACGAGCACGCTAGCGGGGGTTAACACAGATACGCAGTATTTT. It yields the protein CASSLTSTLAGVNTDTQYF. The chain carries TRBV6-1 and TRBJ2-3, with TRBD2 identical over 10 bases. This CDR3 has 19 residues. Trimming at V came to 6 bases and at J to 2 bases, leaving 17 bases not matched to a gene. The germline V gene encodes CDR1 MNHNS and CDR2 SASEGT.

There are many counts of this clonotype. V is TRBV7-9 and J is TRBJ2-7; no clear D. Trimming pared 5 bases from V and 3 bases from J, leaving 11 bases between. This CDR3 is 13 amino acids long. The V gene's germline CDR1 is SEHNR and CDR2 FQNEAQ (reference sequence). This CDR3 reads CASSGEVSYEQYF. Written as DNA, the CDR3 is TGTGCCAGCAGCGGAGAGGTGAGCTACGAGCAGTACTTC.

At least ten counts were recorded for this clonotype. The genes are TRBV30 and TRBJ2-1; D gene unclear. Germline V gene lookup returns CDR1 GTSNPN and CDR2 SVGIG (reference sequence). The CDR3 runs to 12 residues. The V end lost 4 bases, the J end lost 3 bases, and 7 bases lay between the germline ends. The CDR3 nucleotides read TGTGCCTGGACCACGGACTACAATGAGCAGTTCTTC. It is translated as CAWTTDYNEQFF.

Judged by abundance, this clonotype is medium-sized. CDR3 protein: CASSYSFRPGSNQPQHF. The CDR3 DNA reads TGTGCCAGCAGTTACTCGTTCCGGCCGGGTAGCAATCAGCCCCAGCATTTT. This chain links TRBV6-6 with TRBJ1-5; D uncertain. Trimming pared 0 bases from V and 0 bases from J, leaving 12 bases between. The V gene's germline CDR1 is MNHNY and CDR2 SVGAGI (reference sequence). The CDR3 loop spans 17 amino acids.

Of note for this clonotype: A read error may account for a junction end that differs from germline. The CDR3 sequence is CAISIRRDTEAFF. In DNA form, the CDR3 reads TGTGCCATTAGTATTCGTAGGGACACTGAAGCTTTCTTT. The gene calls are TRBV19 and TRBJ1-1; D ambiguous. The CDR3 length is 13 residues. Germline V gives CDR1 LNHDA, CDR2 SQIVND (reference sequence).

This clonotype was seen ten or more times. This CDR3 reads CSVRTVLDTQYF. The CDR3 nucleotides are TGCAGCGTCCGGACAGTCCTAGATACGCAGTATTTT. The chain links TRBV29-1 to TRBJ2-3; D perhaps matches TRBD1 (6 bases). This CDR3 region has 12 residues. Deletions cut 6 bases from V and 5 bases from J, with 12 bases between. Germline CDR1 is SQVTM and CDR2 is ANQGSEA.